This T cell receptor beta chain emerged from a study of T cells in Graves' hyperthyroidism and ophthalmopathy. General study findings and limits: It was a median about 6 months before onset that the model predicted ophthalmopathy. Most thyroid clonotypes that were expanded above 0.001 also turned up in blood.

Thyroid ultrasound, orbital computed tomography, clinical symptoms, and serum thyroxine and TRAb underpinned diagnoses. What was amplified from RNA transcripts were TCR beta CDR3 regions. The HTBI primer set drove a first-round RT-PCR of the TCR CDR3. TCRdb itself ran the multiplex PCR reads through MiXCR, one entry per CDR3 protein. The table includes 300,000 or so distinct CDR3 sequences, 15% to 20% detected once. This clonotype was counted only a few times. Antigen specificity is unknown. Trimming cost V 7 bases and J 10 bases; bases outside gene matches: 12. The CDR3 is made up of 14 amino acids. Germline lookup yields CDR1 MNHNS and CDR2 SASEGT.

The gene calls are TRBV6-1 and TRBJ1-1; 10 bases are shared with TRBD1. The sample taken for sequencing was blood. This sequence was found in a woman aged 60-75 years with Graves' ophthalmopathy. CDR3 loop: CASTPRTGGLGAFF. The CDR3 nucleotides read TGTGCCAGCACTCCCCGGACAGGGGGGTTGGGAGCTTTCTTT.